What follows are 10 T cell receptor beta chains derived from one specimen sequenced in a study of cytomegalovirus exposure and HLA in healthy donors. PCR was performed using 60 Vbeta and 13 Jbeta primers. The table came from immunoSEQ multiplex PCR; TCRdb's copy has only in-frame clones and leaves some out. The sample yields some 190,000 clones, about 79% seen once. The sequencing sample was made of PBMCs. These receptors all stem from a man younger than 30 in good health and CMV-seronegative.

V usage is TRBV13 and J usage is TRBJ1-6; D possibly corresponds to TRBD1 (6 bases). Trimming stripped 6 bases from V and 7 bases from J, with 10 bases between. This CDR3 has 13 residues. From germline, CDR1 is PRHDT and CDR2 FYEKMQ (reference sequence). The CDR3 region has the DNA TGTGCCAGCAGTCTTGGACAGAATTCACCCCTCCACTTT. Translation gives CASSLGQNSPLHF. Full variable domain (remainder filled in from reference TRBV13 and TRBJ1-6): AAGVIQSPRHLIKEKRETATLKCYPIPRHDTVYWYQQGPGQDPQFLISFYEKMQSDKGSIPDRFSAQQFSDYHSELNMSSLELGDSALYFCASSLGQNSPLHFGNGTRLTVT.

The rearrangement joins TRBV15 to TRBJ1-5; tentatively, D is TRBD1 (5 bases). CDR3 size: 14 residues. Germline V gives CDR1 LNHNV, CDR2 YYDKDF (reference sequence). With 2 bases removed from V and 1 base from J, the gap between germline ends came to 6 bases. The CDR3, as DNA: TGTGCCACCAGCAGACCAGGGAGCAATCAGCCCCAGCATTTT. It is translated as CATSRPGSNQPQHF.

The chain employs TRBV30 and TRBJ1-2, with a weak D call TRBD1 (6 bases). The CDR3 is 13 amino acids. The germline V gene has CDR1 GTSNPN and CDR2 SVGIG (reference sequence). V was trimmed by 4 bases and J by 6 bases, leaving 15 bases between them. The DNA of the CDR3 is TGTGCCTGGACCCACGGGGAGGGGGATGGCTACACCTTC. Translated, it gives CAWTHGEGDGYTF. The full variable domain, its missing parts supplied by reference TRBV30 and TRBJ1-2, is SQTIHQWPATLVQPVGSPLSLECTVEGTSNPNLYWYRQAAGRGLQLLFYSVGIGQISSEVPQNLSASRPQDRQFILSSKKLLLSDSGFYLCAWTHGEGDGYTFGSGTRLTVV.

The sample holds a few counts of this clone. The chain combines TRBV27 with TRBJ2-3, with D tentatively TRBD2 (5 bases). CDR3 length: 15 amino acids. V shed 5 bases and J shed 2 bases, with 14 bases lying between them. Germline V gene sequence: CDR1 MNHEY, CDR2 SMNVEV (reference sequence). The CDR3: CASSKSRTYTDTQYF. The CDR3 bases are TGTGCCAGCAGTAAGTCTCGGACTTACACAGATACGCAGTATTTT.

In regard to this clone: Mismatch with germline at one junction end may stem from a read error. The genes are TRBV11-2 and TRBJ1-2; D perhaps matches TRBD1 (5 bases). CDR3 size: 17 residues. The V gene's germline CDR1 is SGHAT and CDR2 FQNNGV. The CDR3: CASRPLRKGAGNYSYTF. As DNA, the CDR3 is TGTGCCAGCAGACCTCTCCGAAAGGGTGCAGGGAACTATAGCTACACCTTC.

This rearrangement joins TRBV7-8 to TRBJ2-7; 10 bases agree with TRBD2. J was trimmed by 4 bases and V by 1 base; bases with no gene match: 10. The germline gives CDR1 SGHVS, CDR2 FQNEAQ. The CDR3 spans 17 residues. The CDR3 DNA follows: TGTGCCAGCAGCTTAGAAAGCGGGGGGGCTGGTTTTTACGAGCAGTACTTC. It codes for CASSLESGGAGFYEQYF.

This clone was picked up a small number of times. V usage is TRBV5-5 and J usage is TRBJ1-2; D not certain. This CDR3 contains 16 residues. Deletions cut 0 bases from V and 0 bases from J, with 12 bases between. Germline V lookup: CDR1 SGHKS, CDR2 YYEKEE (reference sequence). In nucleotides, the CDR3 is TGTGCCAGCAGCTTGGTTTTTGCGGGGACTAACTATGGCTACACCTTC. Translation: CASSLVFAGTNYGYTF.

This clone was counted a few times. This sequence joins TRBV7-2 and TRBJ2-7; D remains unclear. CDR1 is SGHTA and CDR2 is FQGNSA in the germline V gene. This CDR3 region has 12 residues. V was cut by 1 base and J by 3 bases, with 4 bases left in between. The DNA for the CDR3 is TGTGCCAGCAGCTTAGATAACTACGAGCAGTACTTC. This codes for CASSLDNYEQYF.

The chain links TRBV4-2 to TRBJ1-2; TRBD1 might be the D (6 bases). Trimming shortened V by 0 bases and J by 6 bases, and 14 bases separated the two germline ends. From germline, CDR1 is LGHNA and CDR2 YNFKEQ. This CDR3 comprises 15 residues. CDR3 protein: CASSQDFLGADGYTF. The DNA of the CDR3 is TGTGCCAGCAGCCAAGATTTCCTGGGGGCGGATGGCTACACCTTC.

This chain uses TRBV11-2 with TRBJ2-7; D perhaps matches TRBD2 (5 bases). Per germline, CDR1 SGHAT and CDR2 FQNNGV. The V end lost 5 bases, the J end lost 4 bases, and 12 bases lay between the germline ends. The CDR3 sequence is 13 residues long. The CDR3 loop reads CASSPGLAYEQYF. The CDR3 DNA sequence: TGTGCCAGCAGCCCGGGGTTAGCGTACGAGCAGTACTTC.